Reported below is one T cell receptor (beta chain). The CDR3 is made up of 12 amino acids. V gave up 7 bases and J gave up 0 bases, with 6 bases separating them. TCRdb fed the 5' RACE reads into MiXCR, producing one record per CDR3 protein. The sample consists of some 57,000 distinct CDR3 sequences, about a tenth of them appearing once. This record belongs to a study of early T cells in non-severe SARS-CoV-2 infection. This sequence joins TRBV12-3 or TRBV12-4 and TRBJ2-5; tentative D call: TRBD2 (5 bases). Sequences were obtained from whole blood. The clonotype comes from an adult who was a healthcare worker with PCR-confirmed SARS-CoV-2 infection or an uninfected control (not recorded which). CDR3 in amino acids: CASTGDQETQYF. The CDR3 bases are TGTGCCAGCACCGGGGACCAAGAGACCCAGTACTTC.